A single sample gave rise to the 2 T cell receptor beta chains below, sequenced in a study of beta chain features in type 1 diabetes. Study observations and caveats: For Type 1 diabetes patients, all four CD4+ subsets carried TCRB CDR3s that were moderately but significantly shorter.

For these TCRs, the target antigens are not known. TCRB transcripts that were expressed got sequenced, as all of the isolated RNA had been reverse transcribed. TCRdb's table, derived via immunoSEQ multiplex PCR, lists solely in-frame clones and lacks some. The data contain roughly 730,000 clones, around an eighth of them singletons. Input material: naive CD4+ T cells from blood. These receptors were collected from a man between 18 and 35 years old with type 1 diabetes.

This sequence joins TRBV19 and TRBJ1-1; no clear D gene. Trimming shortened V by 1 base and J by 4 bases, and 13 bases separated the two germline ends. Germline V gene lookup returns CDR1 LNHDA and CDR2 SQIVND (reference sequence). CDR3 length: 15 residues. CDR3 amino acids: CASSIGQALSTEAFF. CDR3 DNA sequence: TGTGCCAGTAGTATAGGCCAGGCCTTGAGCACTGAAGCTTTCTTT.

In this sample, this clone turned up a few times. The rearrangement uses TRBV28 and TRBJ2-5; D is unclear. Per germline, CDR1 MDHEN and CDR2 SYDVKM. Trimming pared 8 bases from V and 2 bases from J, leaving 6 bases between. The CDR3 is 11 residues long. CDR3 DNA sequence: TGTGCCAGCTCAGTTCAAGAGACCCAGTACTTC. Encoded protein: CASSVQETQYF.